Each of the 18 T cell receptor beta chains below was sequenced from the same sample in a study of siplizumab effects on memory and regulatory T cells. Clones were read by immunoSEQ multiplex PCR, and TCRdb kept only the in-frame ones, dropping some. The repertoire holds around 100,000 clones, with around 94% as singletons. Sequenced: Tregs sorted from blood. These receptors were collected from a human donor in good health.

The chain combines TRBV11-3 with TRBJ2-5; no firm D call. Germline lookup yields CDR1 SGHNT and CDR2 YENEEA. The CDR3 loop spans 13 amino acids. Deletions cut 1 base from V and 7 bases from J, with 10 bases between. CDR3 DNA sequence: TGTGCCAGCAGCTTAGCAGGTTCGGGGACCCAGTACTTC. It yields the protein CASSLAGSGTQYF.

The J gene is TRBJ1-4, the V gene TRBV28; D not certain. Trimming took off 3 bases at V and 4 bases at J, with 9 bases between the two ends. Germline V gives CDR1 MDHEN, CDR2 SYDVKM. The CDR3 loop spans 14 amino acids. The CDR3 loop is CASSLSPHNEKLFF. The DNA for the CDR3 is TGTGCCAGCAGTTTGTCACCGCATAATGAAAAACTGTTTTTT.

The J gene is TRBJ2-7, the V gene TRBV5-1; 8 positions match TRBD1. Germline V gene data show CDR1 as SGHRS and CDR2 as YFSETQ. V lost 0 bases to trimming and J lost 3 bases; unmatched junction nucleotides: 5. The CDR3 runs 15 residues. The CDR3 sequence is CASSLGTGFSYEQYF. DNA for the CDR3: TGCGCCAGCAGCTTGGGGACAGGGTTTAGCTACGAGCAGTACTTC.

The chain has TRBV9 and TRBJ2-5; D not resolved. Germline assignment: CDR1 SGDLS and CDR2 YYNGEE. Trimming shortened V by 0 bases and J by 2 bases, and 11 bases separated the two germline ends. The CDR3 consists of 15 residues. The CDR3 spells CASSVGVSDQETQYF. The CDR3 nucleotides read TGTGCCAGCAGCGTAGGAGTGTCCGATCAAGAGACCCAGTACTTC.

The V and J genes are TRBV28 and TRBJ2-5, with D perhaps matching TRBD2 (5 bases). Germline V CDR1 and CDR2: MDHEN, SYDVKM. V was trimmed by 4 bases and J by 3 bases, leaving 15 bases between them. This CDR3 contains 15 residues. The CDR3 spells CASSSHLTTKETQYF. DNA of the CDR3: TGTGCCAGCAGTTCGCACTTGACTACCAAAGAGACCCAGTACTTC. Using reference TRBV28 and TRBJ2-5 for the parts outside the CDR3, the full variable domain is DVKVTQSSRYLVKRTGEKVFLECVQDMDHENMFWYRQDPGLGLRLIYFSYDVKMKEKGDIPEGYSVSREKKERFSLILESASTNQTSMYLCASSSHLTTKETQYFGPGTRLLVL.

In this sample, this clone turned up once. This chain joins TRBV7-3 and TRBJ2-5; TRBD1 agrees at 7 bases. Per germline, CDR1 SGHTA and CDR2 FQGTGA. V shed 5 bases and J 5 bases; nucleotides not matched to a gene: 8. This CDR3 region has 14 residues. The CDR3 DNA follows: TGTGCCAGCAGCCTGACAGGGAGCAAGGAGACCCAGTACTTC. Its protein is CASSLTGSKETQYF.

The chain employs TRBV10-3 and TRBJ2-7; 8 nucleotides align to TRBD1. The junction had 4 bases not matched to a gene; V was cut back by 0 bases and J by 3 bases. The CDR3 extends over 15 amino acids. Germline CDR1 ENHRY, CDR2 SYGVKD. CDR3 region: CAISESGTGHYEQYF. CDR3 DNA: TGTGCCATCAGTGAGTCGGGGACAGGCCACTACGAGCAGTACTTC.

This clone was counted many times. The chain employs TRBV7-8 and TRBJ2-7; 7 bases fit TRBD1. CDR1 and CDR2 from the germline V gene are SGHVS and FQNEAQ. The CDR3 loop spans 13 amino acids. V trimming: 4 bases; J trimming: 12 bases; junction bases outside the gene matches: 12. CDR3 residues: CASSSPPKTGPYF. For the CDR3, the DNA is TGTGCCAGCAGCTCGCCTCCTAAGACAGGGCCGTACTTC.

This chain connects TRBV25-1 to TRBJ2-1; TRBD2 agrees at 7 bases. The CDR3 contains 15 residues. Germline lookup yields CDR1 MGHDK and CDR2 SYGVNS. V was pared by 5 bases and J by 7 bases, with 11 bases of the junction left unmatched. CDR3 sequence (DNA): TGTGCCAGCAGTCAGGGACTACACCTACTGAATGAGCAGTTCTTC. As protein: CASSQGLHLLNEQFF.

The V gene is TRBV25-1, the J gene TRBJ2-1; 9 bases map to TRBD2. Germline V lookup: CDR1 MGHDK, CDR2 SYGVNS. CDR3 length equals 17 residues. The V gene end was trimmed by 4 bases and the J gene end by 5 bases; junction bases not matched to a gene: 12. This chain's CDR3 is CASSATRGTSLNNEQFF. The DNA for the CDR3 is TGTGCCAGCAGTGCGACAAGAGGGACTAGCCTGAACAATGAGCAGTTCTTC.

This chain uses TRBV19 with TRBJ1-4; no firm D call. V was shortened by 6 bases and J by 0 bases, with 8 bases between the two germline ends. The CDR3 has 14 amino acids. Germline V lookup: CDR1 LNHDA, CDR2 SQIVND (reference sequence). The CDR3 reads CASSPYATNEKLFF. Written as DNA, the CDR3 is TGTGCCAGTAGCCCTTATGCAACTAATGAAAAACTGTTTTTT. The full variable domain, rest sourced from reference TRBV19 and TRBJ1-4, is DGGITQSPKYLFRKEGQNVTLSCEQNLNHDAMYWYRQDPGQGLRLIYYSQIVNDFQKGDIAEGYSVSREKKESFPLTVTSAQKNPTAFYLCASSPYATNEKLFFGSGTQLSVL.

The chain has TRBV7-9 and TRBJ1-2; D is possibly TRBD1 (6 bases). Trimming shortened V by 4 bases and J by 9 bases, and 15 bases separated the two germline ends. CDR1 is SEHNR, CDR2 FQNEAQ, per germline (reference sequence). This CDR3 has 13 amino acids. As DNA, the CDR3 is TGTGCCAGCAGCTCGCGCCGGGACATGAGCTACACCTTC. Translated, it gives CASSSRRDMSYTF.

This clone was seen just once. Relative to the germline gene, one junction end is altered; a read error may explain this. The CDR3 protein is CASSLRGALTVTQYF. CDR3 nucleotide sequence: TGTGCCAGCAGCTTAAGGGGGGCCCTTACAGTTACGCAGTATTTT. The chain carries TRBV11-2 and TRBJ2-3, with D possibly being TRBD1 or TRBD2 (6 bases each). The CDR3 has 15 residues. The germline CDR1 and CDR2 sequences are SGHAT and FQNNGV.

The chain employs TRBV7-3 and TRBJ2-1; D not certain. V lost 2 bases and J lost 0, with 8 bases in between. Per the germline V gene, CDR1 is SGHTA and CDR2 is FQGTGA. The CDR3 spans 15 residues. Here the CDR3 reads CASSLRLRSYNEQFF. CDR3 sequence (DNA): TGTGCCAGCAGCTTACGACTCCGCTCCTACAATGAGCAGTTCTTC.

This chain uses TRBV5-4 with TRBJ2-3; the match to TRBD1 covers 7 bases. CDR1 is SGHNT, CDR2 YYREEE, per germline (reference sequence). CDR3 length equals 16 residues. V was clipped by 0 bases and J by 2 bases; unmatched bases: 6. As DNA, the CDR3 is TGTGCCAGCAGCTTGGCGGGTCAGGGGGTCACAGATACGCAGTATTTT. Protein: CASSLAGQGVTDTQYF.

Here the CDR3 reads CASSQRGTSGRARVGEQFF. As DNA, the CDR3 is TGTGCCAGCAGCCAGAGGGGGACTAGCGGGAGGGCTCGCGTTGGTGAGCAGTTCTTC. The chain links TRBV7-3 to TRBJ2-1, with 16 bases that match TRBD2. In germline, CDR1 is SGHTA, CDR2 FQGTGA. Trimming removed 5 bases from V and 9 bases from J; junction bases left unmatched: 16. CDR3 length equals 19 residues.

This clone has just one count. The genes are TRBV5-1 and TRBJ2-7; D is unresolved. Germline assignment: CDR1 SGHRS and CDR2 YFSETQ. The CDR3 extends over 17 amino acids. The V end was cut by 3 bases, the J end by 1 base, with 20 bases between. The CDR3 DNA is TGCGCCAGCAGCTCGGGCCCTAACTTCTTGGGATCCTACGAGCAGTACTTC. Translation gives CASSSGPNFLGSYEQYF.

This chain joins TRBV6-5 and TRBJ2-7; D possibly corresponds to TRBD1 (5 bases). The ends were cut back, 1 base at V and 5 bases at J, with 6 bases in the middle. CDR3 size: 12 residues. Germline assignment: CDR1 MNHEY and CDR2 SVGAGI. CDR3 residues: CASSYLGDEQYF. In DNA form, the CDR3 reads TGTGCCAGCAGTTACTTAGGGGACGAGCAGTACTTC.